These 3 T cell receptor beta chains were all obtained from the same sample, sequenced in a study of blood T cell repertoires in COVID-19. Here immunoSEQ multiplex PCR was the method, and the copy in TCRdb shows in-frame clones only, minus some. Of roughly 280,000 clones listed, roughly nine tenths are singletons. Specimen: PBMCs or T cells enriched from blood (not recorded which). The source is a woman aged 50 to 60 who had recovered from COVID-19.

This rearrangement joins TRBV5-1 to TRBJ2-7; 14 bases align to TRBD2. Trimming took 0 bases from V and 3 from J; bases not matched to a gene: 2. CDR3 length equals 16 residues. Germline V gene data show CDR1 as SGHRS and CDR2 as YFSETQ. DNA of the CDR3: TGCGCCAGCAGCTTGGAGGGACTAGCGGGAGTCTACGAGCAGTACTTC. Translated: CASSLEGLAGVYEQYF.

The CDR3, as DNA: TGTGCCAGCAGCAAGGGCTTCCGGGGCGAGCAGTACTTC. Protein product: CASSKGFRGEQYF. The chain joins TRBV12-3 or TRBV12-4 to TRBJ2-7, with a weak D call TRBD2 (5 bases). This CDR3 is built from 13 residues. The V and J ends lost 6 bases and 6 bases respectively, with 15 bases between them.

The chain uses TRBV18 and TRBJ1-2; 10 bases agree with TRBD1. V lost 2 bases and J lost 7; bases outside the gene matches: 7. Germline loops: CDR1 KGHSH, CDR2 LQKENI. The CDR3 covers 15 residues. CDR3 DNA sequence: TGTGCCAGCTCACCATCCGGGACAGGGGCGCGTGGCTACACCTTC. This gives the protein CASSPSGTGARGYTF. Full variable domain (rest looked up from reference TRBV18 and TRBJ1-2): NAGVMQNPRHLVRRRGQEARLRCSPMKGHSHVYWYRQLPEEGLKFMVYLQKENIIDESGMPKERFSAEFPKEGPSILRIQQVVRGDSAAYFCASSPSGTGARGYTFGSGTRLTVV.